The 13 T cell receptor beta chains given below trace back to one sample, sequenced in a study of blood T cell repertoires in COVID-19. The protocol was immunoSEQ multiplex PCR, while the TCRdb copy is restricted to in-frame clones and leaves out a portion. The sample contains about 90,000 clones, about 86% of which appear only once. The sample taken for sequencing was peripheral blood. These receptors were obtained from a man at least 80 years old with acute or convalescent COVID-19.

CDR3 sequence (DNA): TGTGCCAGTAGCGCCCCAGGATCAAAACTGTTTTTT. It specifies CASSAPGSKLFF. This chain uses TRBV19 with TRBJ1-4; D call uncertain. Germline V lookup: CDR1 LNHDA, CDR2 SQIVND (reference sequence). The CDR3 loop spans 12 amino acids. V was trimmed by 6 bases and J by 10 bases, leaving 12 bases between them.

The chain has TRBV28 and TRBJ2-7; 12 bases line up with TRBD2. CDR1 is MDHEN and CDR2 is SYDVKM in the germline V gene. Trimming cost V 4 bases and J 3 bases; bases outside gene matches: 13. This CDR3 has 18 amino acids. CDR3 sequence: CASSSRLAGELRLYEQYF. For the CDR3, the DNA is TGTGCCAGCAGTTCAAGACTAGCGGGAGAACTTAGGCTCTACGAGCAGTACTTC.

The chain's CDR3 is CASSFRMDRPRYTF. CDR3 sequence (DNA): TGTGCCAGCAGTTTCCGCATGGACAGGCCAAGATACACCTTC. The chain couples TRBV27 to TRBJ1-2; 7 nucleotides line up with TRBD1. The length of the CDR3 is 14 residues. In germline, CDR1 is MNHEY, CDR2 SMNVEV (reference sequence). V was clipped by 3 bases and J by 11 bases; unmatched bases: 12.

This clone was counted only a few times. The genes are TRBV6-5 and TRBJ1-5, with D tentatively TRBD1 (6 bases). The CDR3 is 14 residues long. Germline V gives CDR1 MNHEY, CDR2 SVGAGI. V was shortened by 6 bases and J by 4 bases, with 13 bases between the two germline ends. CDR3 protein: CASSRDRMNQPQHF. Here the CDR3 DNA reads TGTGCCAGCAGCCGTGACAGGATGAATCAGCCCCAGCATTTT.

V gene TRBV6-5 combines with J gene TRBJ1-6; D unresolved. The germline V gene encodes CDR1 MNHEY and CDR2 SVGAGI. V lost 7 bases, J lost 13 bases, and 20 bases lay in between. The CDR3 loop spans 14 amino acids. CDR3 residues: CASTSAARYDPLHF. The CDR3 DNA reads TGTGCCAGCACCTCGGCGGCCCGATATGACCCCCTCCACTTT.

V gene TRBV2 combines with J gene TRBJ1-4; 8 bases agree with TRBD1. V dropped 6 bases and J dropped 4; count of bases not matched to a gene: 7. The germline CDR1 and CDR2 sequences are SNHLY and FYNNEI. The CDR3 loop spans 15 amino acids. The CDR3 sequence is CASRDNRGSNEKLFF. CDR3 DNA: TGTGCCAGCAGGGATAACAGGGGGAGTAATGAAAAACTGTTTTTT.

V and J are TRBV19 and TRBJ2-2; 7 bases line up with TRBD1. CDR1 is LNHDA and CDR2 is SQIVND in the germline V gene (reference sequence). V lost 5 bases and J lost 0; bases outside the gene matches: 6. CDR3 size: 16 residues. Here the CDR3 reads CASSGRDSANTGELFF. In nucleotides, the CDR3 is TGTGCCAGTAGTGGACGGGACAGCGCGAACACCGGGGAGCTGTTTTTT.

The genes are TRBV15 and TRBJ2-3, with no clear D. The CDR3 runs 14 residues. Trimming stripped 4 bases from V and 0 bases from J, with 8 bases between. Per germline, CDR1 LNHNV and CDR2 YYDKDF (reference sequence). The CDR3: CATSIRLSTDTQYF. In DNA, the CDR3 is TGTGCCACCAGCATAAGACTCAGCACAGATACGCAGTATTTT. Combining the CDR3 with reference TRBV15 and TRBJ2-3 gives the whole variable domain DAMVIQNPRYQVTQFGKPVTLSCSQTLNHNVMYWYQQKSSQAPKLLFHYYDKDFNNEADTPDNFQSRRPNTSFCFLDIRSPGLGDTAMYLCATSIRLSTDTQYFGPGTRLTVL.

The V and J genes are TRBV10-2 and TRBJ2-1; 9 bases agree with TRBD2. This CDR3 has 14 amino acids. Germline lookup yields CDR1 WSHSY and CDR2 SAAADI. Trimming at V came to 1 base and at J to 8 bases, leaving 3 bases not matched to a gene. CDR3 protein: CASSEFSGSDEQFF. CDR3 DNA sequence: TGCGCCAGCAGTGAGTTTAGCGGGAGTGATGAGCAGTTCTTC.

The chain recombines TRBV27 with TRBJ1-4; TRBD1 matches 11 bases. The germline gives CDR1 MNHEY, CDR2 SMNVEV (reference sequence). V lost 6 bases and J lost 8; bases outside the gene matches: 5. CDR3 size: 14 residues. CDR3 region: CASRGTGGTEKLFF. DNA for the CDR3: TGTGCCAGCAGGGGGACAGGGGGGACGGAAAAACTGTTTTTT.

The rearrangement joins TRBV28 to TRBJ1-5, with 8 bases identical to TRBD1. Germline V gene lookup returns CDR1 MDHEN and CDR2 SYDVKM. CDR3 size: 16 residues. Trimming took 5 bases from V and 7 from J; bases not matched to a gene: 13. CDR3 DNA sequence: TGTGCCAGCAGTATTGGACAGGGCAACCCAAGCCAGCCCCAGCATTTT. Its translation is CASSIGQGNPSQPQHF.

The J gene is TRBJ2-1, the V gene TRBV5-5; 8 nucleotides agree with TRBD2. The CDR3 spans 15 residues. After removal of 3 bases from V and 9 bases from J, the junction contained 11 bases not matched to a gene. Germline CDR1 SGHKS, CDR2 YYEKEE (reference sequence). The CDR3 is CASSSQLAAMGEQFF. In DNA, the CDR3 is TGTGCCAGCAGCTCACAACTAGCGGCGATGGGTGAGCAGTTCTTC.

This clone was detected only a few times. The CDR3 loop is CSVQRGPVEQYF. The CDR3 DNA reads as TGCAGCGTCCAAAGGGGGCCCGTTGAGCAGTACTTC. The chain uses TRBV29-1 and TRBJ2-7; 7 bases map to TRBD1. Germline lookup yields CDR1 SQVTM and CDR2 ANQGSEA. This CDR3 contains 12 residues. With V trimmed by 6 bases and J by 7 bases, 9 bases remained unmatched.